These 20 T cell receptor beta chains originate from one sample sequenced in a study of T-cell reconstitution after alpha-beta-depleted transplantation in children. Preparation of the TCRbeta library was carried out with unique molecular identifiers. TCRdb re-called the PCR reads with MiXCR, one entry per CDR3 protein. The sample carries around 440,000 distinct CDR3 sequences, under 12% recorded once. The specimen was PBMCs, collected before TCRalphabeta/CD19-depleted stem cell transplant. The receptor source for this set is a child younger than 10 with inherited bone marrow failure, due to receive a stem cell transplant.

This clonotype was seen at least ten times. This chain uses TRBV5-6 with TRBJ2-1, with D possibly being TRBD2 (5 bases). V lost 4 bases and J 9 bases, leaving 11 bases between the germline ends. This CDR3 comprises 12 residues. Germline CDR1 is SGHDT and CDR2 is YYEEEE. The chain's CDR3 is CASSRGSGEQFF. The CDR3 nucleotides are TGTGCCAGCAGCCGGGGAAGCGGTGAGCAGTTCTTC.

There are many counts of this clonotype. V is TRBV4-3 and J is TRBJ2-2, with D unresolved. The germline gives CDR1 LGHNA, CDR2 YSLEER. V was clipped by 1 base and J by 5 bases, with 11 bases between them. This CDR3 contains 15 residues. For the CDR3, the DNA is TGCGCCAGCAGCCAAGTGGGAATAAGAACCGGGGAGCTGTTTTTT. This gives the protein CASSQVGIRTGELFF.

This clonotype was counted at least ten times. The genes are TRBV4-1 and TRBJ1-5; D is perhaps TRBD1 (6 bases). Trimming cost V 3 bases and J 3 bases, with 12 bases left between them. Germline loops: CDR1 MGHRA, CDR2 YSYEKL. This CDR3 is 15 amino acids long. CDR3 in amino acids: CASSHHRDNNQPQHF. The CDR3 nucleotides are TGCGCCAGCAGCCATCACCGGGACAACAATCAGCCCCAGCATTTT.

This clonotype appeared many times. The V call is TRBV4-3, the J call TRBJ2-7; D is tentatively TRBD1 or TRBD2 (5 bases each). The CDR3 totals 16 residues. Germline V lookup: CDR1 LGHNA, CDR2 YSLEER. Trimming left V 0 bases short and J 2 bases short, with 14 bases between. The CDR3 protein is CASSQEGWDRTYEQYF. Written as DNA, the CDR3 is TGCGCCAGCAGCCAAGAGGGGTGGGACCGGACCTACGAGCAGTACTTC.

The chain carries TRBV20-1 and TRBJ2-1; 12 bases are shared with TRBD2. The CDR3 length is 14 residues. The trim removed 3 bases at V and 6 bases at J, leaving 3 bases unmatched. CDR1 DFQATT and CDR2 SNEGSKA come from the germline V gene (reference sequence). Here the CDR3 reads CSARTSGSSNEQFF. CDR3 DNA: TGCAGTGCTAGGACTAGCGGGAGTTCCAATGAGCAGTTCTTC.

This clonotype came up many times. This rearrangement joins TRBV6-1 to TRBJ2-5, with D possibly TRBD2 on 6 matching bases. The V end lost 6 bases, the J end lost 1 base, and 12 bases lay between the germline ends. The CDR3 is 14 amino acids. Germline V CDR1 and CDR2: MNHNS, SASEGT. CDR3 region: CASRPGLLQETQYF. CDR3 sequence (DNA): TGTGCCAGCAGACCCGGACTACTCCAAGAGACCCAGTACTTC.

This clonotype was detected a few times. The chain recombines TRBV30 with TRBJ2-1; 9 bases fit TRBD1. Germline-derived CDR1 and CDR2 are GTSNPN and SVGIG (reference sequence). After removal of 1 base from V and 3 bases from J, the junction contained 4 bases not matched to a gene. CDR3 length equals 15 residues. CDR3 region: CAWSEGQGRYNEQFF. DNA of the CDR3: TGTGCCTGGAGTGAGGGACAGGGTCGCTACAATGAGCAGTTCTTC.

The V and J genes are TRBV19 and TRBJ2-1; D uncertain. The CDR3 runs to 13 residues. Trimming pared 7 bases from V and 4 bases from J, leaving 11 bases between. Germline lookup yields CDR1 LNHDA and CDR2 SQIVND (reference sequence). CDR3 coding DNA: TGTGCCAGTACCATCGGCCCGTACAATGAGCAGTTCTTC. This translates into CASTIGPYNEQFF.

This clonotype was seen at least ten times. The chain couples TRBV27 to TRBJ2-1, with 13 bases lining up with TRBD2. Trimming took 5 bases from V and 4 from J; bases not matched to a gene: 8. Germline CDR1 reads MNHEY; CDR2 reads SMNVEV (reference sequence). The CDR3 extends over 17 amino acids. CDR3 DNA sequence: TGTGCCAGCAGTGTGCTGGGGACTAGCGGGATATACAATGAGCAGTTCTTC. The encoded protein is CASSVLGTSGIYNEQFF.

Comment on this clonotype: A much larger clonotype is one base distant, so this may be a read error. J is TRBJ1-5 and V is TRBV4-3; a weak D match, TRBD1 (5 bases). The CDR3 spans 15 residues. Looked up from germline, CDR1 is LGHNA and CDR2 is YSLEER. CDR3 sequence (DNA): TGCGCCAGCAGCCCAGGGTTCGGGGTCATGTCGCCCAAGCATTTT. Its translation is CASSPGFGVMSPKHF.

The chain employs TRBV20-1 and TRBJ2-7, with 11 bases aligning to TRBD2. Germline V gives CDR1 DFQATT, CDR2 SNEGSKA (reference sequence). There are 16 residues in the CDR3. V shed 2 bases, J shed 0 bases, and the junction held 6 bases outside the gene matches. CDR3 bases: TGCAGTGCTAGATCTCAGGGACTAGCGGTCTCCTACGAGCAGTACTTC. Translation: CSARSQGLAVSYEQYF.

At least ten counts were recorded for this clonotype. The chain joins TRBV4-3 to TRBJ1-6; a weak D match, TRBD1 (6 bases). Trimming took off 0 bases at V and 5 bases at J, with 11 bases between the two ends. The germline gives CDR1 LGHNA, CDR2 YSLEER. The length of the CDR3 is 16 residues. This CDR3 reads CASSQDVAGDNSPLHF. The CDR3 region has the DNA TGCGCCAGCAGCCAAGATGTGGCAGGGGATAATTCACCCCTCCACTTT.

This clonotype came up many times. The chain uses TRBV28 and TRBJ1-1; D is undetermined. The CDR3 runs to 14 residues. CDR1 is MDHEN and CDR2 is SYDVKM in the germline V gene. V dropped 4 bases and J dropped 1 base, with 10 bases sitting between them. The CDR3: CASSWRARNTEAFF. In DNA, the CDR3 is TGTGCCAGCAGTTGGAGGGCCCGGAACACTGAAGCTTTCTTT.

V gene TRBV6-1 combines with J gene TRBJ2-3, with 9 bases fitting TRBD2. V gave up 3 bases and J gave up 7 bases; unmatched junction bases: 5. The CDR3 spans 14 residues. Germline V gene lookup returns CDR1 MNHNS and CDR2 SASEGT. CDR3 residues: CASSERGGGYTQYF. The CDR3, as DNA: TGTGCCAGCAGTGAGCGGGGGGGAGGTTATACGCAGTATTTT.

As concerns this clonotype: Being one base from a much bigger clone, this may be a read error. The CDR3 region has the DNA TGTGCCAGCAGTTACCAGCCCTCCTACAATGATCAGTTCTTC. Encoded protein: CASSYQPSYNDQFF. This chain joins TRBV28 and TRBJ2-1; D unresolved. Germline V gene lookup returns CDR1 MDHEN and CDR2 SYDVKM. The CDR3 is 14 residues long.

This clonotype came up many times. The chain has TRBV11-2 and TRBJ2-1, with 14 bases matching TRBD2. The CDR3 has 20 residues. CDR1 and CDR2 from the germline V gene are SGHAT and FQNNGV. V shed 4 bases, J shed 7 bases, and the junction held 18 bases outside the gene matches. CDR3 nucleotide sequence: TGTGCCAGCAGCTCCTACCCGGGACTAGCGGGAGCTCTGGTGGAAAATGAGCAGTTCTTC. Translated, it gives CASSSYPGLAGALVENEQFF. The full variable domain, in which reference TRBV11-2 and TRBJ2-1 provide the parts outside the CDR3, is EAGVAQSPRYKIIEKRQSVAFWCNPISGHATLYWYQQILGQGPKLLIQFQNNGVVDDSQLPKDRFSAERLKGVDSTLKIQPAKLEDSAVYLCASSSYPGLAGALVENEQFFGPGTRLTVL.

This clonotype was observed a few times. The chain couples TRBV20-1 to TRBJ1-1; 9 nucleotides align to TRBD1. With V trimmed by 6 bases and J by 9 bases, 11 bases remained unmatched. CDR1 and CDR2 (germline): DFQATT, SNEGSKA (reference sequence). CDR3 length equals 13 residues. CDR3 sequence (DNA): TGCAGTGCGATGCCACCGGGACAGGGCAAAGCTTTCTTT. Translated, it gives CSAMPPGQGKAFF.

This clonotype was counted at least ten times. CDR3 sequence reads: CASSLEIGNTIYF. The CDR3 DNA reads TGTGCCAGCAGCTTAGAGATCGGAAACACCATATATTTT. The chain recombines TRBV7-2 with TRBJ1-3, with D unclear. From germline, CDR1 is SGHTA and CDR2 FQGNSA. Trimming removed 1 base from V and 4 bases from J, with 5 bases in between. There are 13 residues in the CDR3.

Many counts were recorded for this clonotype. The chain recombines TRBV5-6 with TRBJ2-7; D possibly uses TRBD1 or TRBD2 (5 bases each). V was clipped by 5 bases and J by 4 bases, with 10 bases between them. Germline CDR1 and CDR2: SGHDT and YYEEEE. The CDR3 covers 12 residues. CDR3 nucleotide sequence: TGTGCCAGCAGTCGGGACGGGTACGAGCAGTACTTC. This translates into CASSRDGYEQYF.

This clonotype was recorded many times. CDR3 amino acids: CASTDDWGSTDTQYF. For the CDR3, the DNA is TGTGCCAGCACCGACGACTGGGGGAGCACAGATACGCAGTATTTT. The V and J genes are TRBV5-6 and TRBJ2-3; D possibly uses TRBD1 or TRBD2 (5 bases each). Germline V gene lookup returns CDR1 SGHDT and CDR2 YYEEEE. The V and J ends lost 6 bases and 0 bases respectively, with 14 bases between them. This CDR3 has 15 residues.